The 10 T cell receptor beta chains presented below share a single source sample, sequenced in a study of shared clonotypes between healthy human individuals. TCRdb keeps only in-frame clones here, not all; method: immunoSEQ multiplex PCR. The sample carries 2 million to 3 million clones, 93% recorded once. Sequenced: naive CD4+ T cells from PBMCs. Subset given: CD45RA+ positively selected. These receptors were taken from a man in his late teens or twenties in good health. Some clones in this sample may be carry-over from other donors' samples.

This clone was recorded only once. V and J are TRBV28 and TRBJ1-2, with 12 bases identical to TRBD1. Losses at the gene ends were 7 bases for V and 8 bases for J; bases not matched to a gene: 11. Germline V gene sequence: CDR1 MDHEN, CDR2 SYDVKM. This CDR3 comprises 15 residues. The CDR3 DNA sequence: TGTGCCAGCACGACCTCGGGACAGGGGGCATTAGGCTACACCTTC. It codes for CASTTSGQGALGYTF.

The V and J genes are TRBV18 and TRBJ1-5; no firm D call. CDR1 KGHSH and CDR2 LQKENI come from the germline V gene. The CDR3 loop spans 12 amino acids. The V and J ends lost 5 bases and 1 base respectively, with 3 bases between them. The CDR3 loop is CASSNSNQPQHF. The CDR3 DNA follows: TGTGCCAGCTCAAACAGCAATCAGCCCCAGCATTTT.

As concerns this clone: Other DNA sequences in this specimen translate into the identical CDR3. The chain links TRBV5-6 to TRBJ2-1; D gene uncertain. The germline V gene has CDR1 SGHDT and CDR2 YYEEEE. The length of the CDR3 is 11 residues. The V and J ends lost 0 bases and 8 bases respectively, with 3 bases between them. The CDR3 region is CASSLGYEQFF. CDR3 in DNA: TGTGCCAGCAGCTTGGGCTATGAGCAGTTCTTC.

The J gene is TRBJ2-1, the V gene TRBV27, with D possibly TRBD2 on 6 matching bases. From germline, CDR1 is MNHEY and CDR2 SMNVEV (reference sequence). V lost 7 bases to trimming and J lost 2 bases, with 18 bases between them. The CDR3 covers 16 residues. In DNA form, the CDR3 reads TGTGCCAGCAAGGCCCCCATAGGCGGGACCTACAATGAGCAGTTCTTC. Encoded protein: CASKAPIGGTYNEQFF.

The chain recombines TRBV7-6 with TRBJ2-7; weak D call: TRBD2 (6 bases). Germline CDR1 is SGHVS and CDR2 is FNYEAQ. V was clipped by 5 bases and J by 9 bases, with 17 bases between them. The CDR3 is 13 amino acids. The DNA for the CDR3 is TGTGCCAGCAGCCCGGGACTCGCCCAAGGGCAGTACTTC. This encodes CASSPGLAQGQYF.

The chain employs TRBV11-2 and TRBJ2-1; 7 positions agree with TRBD2. The CDR3 is 13 amino acids. Germline lookup yields CDR1 SGHAT and CDR2 FQNNGV. V shed 1 base, J shed 8 bases, and the junction held 2 bases outside the gene matches. CDR3 DNA: TGTGCCAGCAGCTTAGGACTAGCCGATGAGCAGTTCTTC. It yields the protein CASSLGLADEQFF.

The chain links TRBV5-4 to TRBJ2-4, with D possibly matching TRBD2 (5 bases). Germline loops: CDR1 SGHNT, CDR2 YYREEE (reference sequence). This CDR3 has 15 residues. V was cut by 4 bases and J by 9 bases, with 20 bases left in between. CDR3 in amino acids: CASSATRGAGSIQYF. The CDR3 DNA is TGTGCCAGCAGCGCCACTCGGGGAGCTGGATCCATTCAGTACTTC.

The chain recombines TRBV6-5 with TRBJ2-7, with TRBD1 matching 8 bases. CDR1 is MNHEY and CDR2 is SVGAGI in the germline V gene. J was trimmed by 2 bases and V by 6 bases; bases with no gene match: 6. This CDR3 has 14 residues. DNA for the CDR3: TGTGCCAGCAGGAAGGACAGGGCTACCTACGAGCAGTACTTC. Protein sequence: CASRKDRATYEQYF.

This chain connects TRBV23-1 to TRBJ1-5; D uncertain. Being an ORF, TRBV23-1 has a function that is uncertain. Between the trimmed V and J ends, which lost 3 bases and 2 bases, there was a span of 5 bases. The CDR3 is made up of 13 amino acids. CDR3 DNA sequence: TGCGCCAGCAGTCACAGATGCAATCAGCCCCAGCATTTT. Translated, it gives CASSHRCNQPQHF.

The rearrangement uses TRBV6-1 and TRBJ2-7; 9 positions agree with TRBD2. Trimming took 5 bases from V and 1 from J; bases not matched to a gene: 3. The CDR3 covers 14 residues. Germline assignment: CDR1 MNHNS and CDR2 SASEGT. Here the CDR3 reads CASSNSGGSYEQYF. The DNA for the CDR3 is TGTGCCAGCAGTAATAGCGGGGGTTCCTACGAGCAGTACTTC.